This T cell receptor beta chain derives from a study of blood T cell repertoires in COVID-19. Looking at the study overall: Spain, Italy and the United States supplied samples that represented acute and convalescent COVID-19.

The CDR3 covers 15 residues. Germline V CDR1 and CDR2: LNHDA, SQIVND (reference sequence). V shed 3 bases and J shed 7 bases, with 16 bases lying between them. Clones were read by immunoSEQ multiplex PCR, and TCRdb kept only the in-frame ones, dropping some. The table records approximately 240,000 clones, more than 60% of them present only once. The receptor's source is a woman aged 40 to 49 with active or convalescent COVID-19. J is TRBJ2-1 and V is TRBV19; a possible D gene is TRBD2 (6 bases). Sequencing was performed on peripheral blood. CDR3 sequence (DNA): TGTGCCAGTAGTATGGGGAAGGGCGGGGTGAATGAGCAGTTCTTC. Protein sequence: CASSMGKGGVNEQFF.